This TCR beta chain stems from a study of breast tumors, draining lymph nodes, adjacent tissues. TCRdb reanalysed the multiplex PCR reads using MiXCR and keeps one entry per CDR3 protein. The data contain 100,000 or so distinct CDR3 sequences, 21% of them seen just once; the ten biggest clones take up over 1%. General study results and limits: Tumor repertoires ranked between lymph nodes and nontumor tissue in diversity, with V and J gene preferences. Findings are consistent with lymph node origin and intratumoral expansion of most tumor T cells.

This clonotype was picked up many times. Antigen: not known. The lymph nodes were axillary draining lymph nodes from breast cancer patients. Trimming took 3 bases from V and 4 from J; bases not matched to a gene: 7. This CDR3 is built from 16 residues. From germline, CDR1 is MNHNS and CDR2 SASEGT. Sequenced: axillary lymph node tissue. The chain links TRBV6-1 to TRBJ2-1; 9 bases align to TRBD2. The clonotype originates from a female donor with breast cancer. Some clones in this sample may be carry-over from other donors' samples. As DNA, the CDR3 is TGTGCCAGCAGTGAGTTAGGTAGCGGGGGATACAATGAGCAGTTCTTC. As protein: CASSELGSGGYNEQFF.